The 8 T cell receptor beta chains in this list originate from one sample, sequenced in a study of CD8 T cells in ankylosing spondylitis (dated by TCRdb to about 2017). Here is what the overall study found, with its caveats: Blood from ankylosing spondylitis patients appeared to be characterized by a TCR beta motif composed of 7 to 9 highly homologous amino acid variants.

For these TCRs, the target antigens are not known. The receptor library was made with 5' RACE. The instrument given in TCRdb is Illumina HiSeq 2500. In-frame beta chains were kept once TCRdb had trimmed the public reads at Q25 with fastp and called clones with MiXCR. Records with the same CDR3 protein are collapsed into one entry carrying the most frequent genes and DNA. In this sample the table shows a few hundred thousand distinct CDR3 sequences, approximately 8.2% of which occur a single time. Of the sample, roughly 15% falls within the top ten clones. Input material: blood, either unsorted or a sorted T cell fraction (not recorded which). Receptors were obtained from a male donor with ankylosing spondylitis.

This clonotype turned up a few times. The rearrangement links TRBV4-3 to TRBJ2-1; TRBD2 might be the D (7 bases). V was pared by 0 bases and J by 10 bases, with 19 bases between. This CDR3 is built from 16 residues. Germline V gene data show CDR1 as LGHNA and CDR2 as YSLEER. The CDR3 here is CASSQDNHLGRGEQFF. In DNA form, the CDR3 reads TGCGCCAGCAGCCAAGATAACCACCTAGGGAGGGGGGAGCAGTTCTTC.

The chain links TRBV11-3 to TRBJ2-7; D perhaps matches TRBD1 (6 bases). Per the germline V gene, CDR1 is SGHNT and CDR2 is YENEEA. The length of the CDR3 is 12 residues. Trimming shortened V by 9 bases and J by 3 bases, and 12 bases separated the two germline ends. CDR3 loop: CASKQGLYEQYF. CDR3 nucleotide sequence: TGTGCCAGTAAGCAGGGGCTCTACGAGCAGTACTTC.

This clonotype occurred many times. The chain has TRBV5-1 and TRBJ2-1; D not certain. This CDR3 is 14 amino acids long. V was trimmed by 0 bases and J by 6 bases, leaving 10 bases between them. Germline V CDR1 and CDR2: SGHRS, YFSETQ. The CDR3 nucleotides are TGCGCCAGCAGCTTGGGACTCCGAGGCAATGAGCAGTTCTTC. Translating it yields CASSLGLRGNEQFF.

The sample holds a few counts of this clonotype. V and J are TRBV6-2 or TRBV6-3 and TRBJ2-1, with D perhaps assigned TRBD1 or TRBD2 (5 bases each). V lost 2 bases and J lost 7, with 18 bases in between. Germline V gene sequence: CDR1 MNHEY, CDR2 SVGEGT. This CDR3 spans 16 amino acids. Written as DNA, the CDR3 is TGTGCCAGCAGTTACGGGGCTGCGGGCCCCGTGAATGAGCAGTTCTTC. This codes for CASSYGAAGPVNEQFF.

This clonotype was recorded a few times. The genes are TRBV5-1 and TRBJ2-2; unclear D gene. The CDR3 loop spans 16 amino acids. V was pared by 1 base and J by 1 base, with 11 bases between. The germline V gene encodes CDR1 SGHRS and CDR2 YFSETQ. The CDR3 region has the DNA TGCGCCAGCAGCTTGTTGGGCCCTAAGAACACCGGGGAGCTGTTTTTT. This codes for CASSLLGPKNTGELFF.

CDR3 protein: CASSELDRHNEQFF. The CDR3 DNA reads TGTGCCAGCAGCGAGTTGGACCGTCACAATGAGCAGTTCTTC. The V and J genes are TRBV28 and TRBJ2-1; no reliable D call. This CDR3 is built from 14 residues. CDR1 is MDHEN and CDR2 is SYDVKM in the germline V gene. The germline V and J ends were trimmed by 6 bases and 5 bases, with 14 bases remaining between them.

This clonotype was seen only a few times. The rearrangement links TRBV6-2 or TRBV6-3 to TRBJ2-1, with TRBD2 matching 7 bases. The V and J ends lost 2 bases and 5 bases, in that order; junction bases with no gene match: 0. The CDR3 spans 13 residues. CDR1 MNHEY and CDR2 SVGEGT come from the germline V gene. In nucleotides, the CDR3 is TGTGCCAGCAGTTACCTAGCGGACAATGAGCAGTTCTTC. Residues: CASSYLADNEQFF.

The sample holds many counts of this clonotype. At one boundary the junction diverges from the germline segment, which might be a read error. The chain carries TRBV5-1 and TRBJ2-2, with no clear D. The CDR3 totals 12 residues. Germline V gene sequence: CDR1 SGHRS, CDR2 YFSETQ. The CDR3 DNA follows: TGTGCCAGCAGCTTTAGGGCCGGGGAGCTGTTTTTT. This codes for CASSFRAGELFF. The full variable domain, its missing parts supplied by reference TRBV5-1 and TRBJ2-2, is KAGVTQTPRYLIKTRGQQVTLSCSPISGHRSVSWYQQTPGQGLQFLFEYFSETQRNKGNFPGRFSGRQFSNSRSEMNVSTLELGDSALYLCASSFRAGELFFGEGSRLTVL.